This entry concerns a single T cell receptor beta chain. What it binds is not known. Partitioning of CD4+ cells yielded a CD45RA+ naive subset and a CD45RA-negative memory subset. Method: immunoSEQ multiplex PCR; TCRdb's copy keeps in-frame clones and lacks some. The table lists some 2,000,000 clones, over 85% of them singletons. This sample was taken from a study of shared clonotypes between healthy human individuals. V lost 8 bases, J lost 3 bases, and 5 bases stayed unmatched. CDR1 and CDR2 (germline): MNHEY, SVGAGI. This CDR3 spans 13 amino acids. Study results and limitations: Roughly 5% of naive CD4 clonotypes were common to four donors.

The V gene is TRBV6-5, the J gene TRBJ1-2, with 8 bases fitting TRBD1. The sequenced sample consisted of naive CD4+ T cells sorted from blood. Subset given: CD45RA+ positively selected. This receptor was taken from a man aged 18 to 35 in good health. The CDR3 sequence is CASGGQVDYGYTF. The DNA for the CDR3 is TGTGCCAGCGGGGGACAGGTTGACTATGGCTACACCTTC.